This entry features one T cell receptor beta chain sequence. Its antigen is currently unknown. V was pared by 6 bases and J by 4 bases, with 7 bases between. Germline V gene sequence: CDR1 MNHNS, CDR2 SASEGT. There are 13 residues in the CDR3. Documented treatment: roughly nine-day PBMC culture with coronavirus spike peptide pools or control peptides (ViraFEST assay). Sequenced with the Oncomine TCR Beta short-read assay was DNA taken from cultured CD4+ T cells. MiXCR was run by TCRdb on the PCR reads, yielding one entry per CDR3 protein. The repertoire includes approximately 15,000 distinct CDR3 sequences, approximately 57% of them detected once, and under 13% sits in the top ten. This specimen comes from a study of vaccination and CD4 T cells after COVID-19.

The rearrangement joins TRBV6-1 to TRBJ1-6; a possible D gene is TRBD1 (6 bases). The sequence derives from a human donor who had recovered from COVID-19. Sequencing was carried out using CD4+ T cells from blood, cultured in vitro. CDR3 region: CASRQGYNSPLHF. CDR3 in DNA: TGTGCCAGCAGACAGGGTTATAATTCACCCCTCCACTTT.